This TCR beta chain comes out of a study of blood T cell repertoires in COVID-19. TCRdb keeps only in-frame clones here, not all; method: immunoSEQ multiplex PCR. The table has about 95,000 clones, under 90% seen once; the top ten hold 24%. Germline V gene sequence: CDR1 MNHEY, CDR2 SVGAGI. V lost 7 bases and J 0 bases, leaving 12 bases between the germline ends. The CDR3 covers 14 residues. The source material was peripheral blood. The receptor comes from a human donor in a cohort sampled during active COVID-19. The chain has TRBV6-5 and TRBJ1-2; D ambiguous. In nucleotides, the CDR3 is TGTGCCAGCATTTTAGGTGACACTAACTATGGCTACACCTTC. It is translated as CASILGDTNYGYTF.